This T cell receptor beta chain was sequenced in a study of blood T cell repertoires in COVID-19. Study details: Material from acute and convalescent COVID-19 was sourced from the United States, Italy and Spain. The analysed material was cDNA or gDNA that came from T cells, B-cell-depleted T cells, or PBMCs.

In the original analysis: Reference gene primer amplification gave estimated nucleated cell counts. Repertoires were generated with immunoSEQ multiplex PCR, while TCRdb's copy carries only in-frame clones and drops some. V, J and clone size are those of that table, while D and trimming were read from the DNA. The sample has about 170,000 clones; 85% are singletons. This CDR3 spans 17 amino acids. The germline V gene has CDR1 LNHDA and CDR2 SQIVND (reference sequence). J lost 1 base, V lost 4 bases, and 9 bases had no gene match. The sequenced sample was peripheral blood. The genes are TRBV19 and TRBJ2-1, with 8 bases matching TRBD2. The origin of this receptor is a human donor with acute or convalescent COVID-19. The donor label of this sample is uncertain. The CDR3 DNA reads TGTGCCAGTAGTAACCTCCCGGGGGGGTGGTCCTACAATGAGCAGTTCTTC. It encodes CASSNLPGGWSYNEQFF.